This T cell receptor beta chain was retrieved from a study of cytomegalovirus exposure and HLA in healthy donors. Study summary: Falling in the Caucasian-associated ancestry cluster were approximately 86% of some 400 genotyped donors.

Remarks on this clone: Its antigen remains unknown.

Trimming removed 0 bases from V and 3 bases from J; junction bases left unmatched: 5. CDR3 length: 15 amino acids. Germline lookup yields CDR1 MNHEY and CDR2 SMNVEV (reference sequence). The PCR ran on 60 Vbeta and 13 Jbeta primers. Profiling relied on immunoSEQ multiplex PCR, and the TCRdb table lists in-frame clones only, not all of them. The table records 120,000 or so clones, 17% of them present only once. Whole-study findings and limits: Most TCR sequences were rare, but some public TCRs occurred in many donors.

This TCR derives from a female donor in good health and CMV-seropositive. The V call is TRBV27, the J call TRBJ2-7; 7 nucleotides line up with TRBD1. The sequenced sample was PBMCs. CDR3 sequence: CASSLSGGGFYEQYF. The CDR3 DNA reads as TGTGCCAGCAGTTTATCAGGGGGCGGTTTCTACGAGCAGTACTTC.